This T cell receptor beta chain was identified during a study of blood T cells in healthy people across ages. This clonotype has a count of ten or more. Germline values: CDR1 MGHRA, CDR2 YSYEKL. The CDR3 loop spans 14 amino acids. J gave up 8 bases and V 0 bases, and 5 bases lay outside the gene matches. Isolated per sample were at least 6.5 million PBMCs. Primers used in a second PCR of about 7 to 12 cycles were a sample-barcoded 5' primer and a J-beta primer mix. One entry per CDR3 protein, called by TCRdb with MiXCR from the 5' RACE reads. The sample has around 870,000 distinct CDR3 sequences, about 30% seen once.

Sequencing input: blood. This receptor was obtained from a woman older than 75 in good health. The chain links TRBV4-1 to TRBJ1-2; 8 nucleotides match TRBD1. The chain's CDR3 is CASSQDRGQRGYTF. The CDR3 DNA sequence: TGCGCCAGCAGCCAAGACAGGGGGCAGAGAGGCTACACCTTC.